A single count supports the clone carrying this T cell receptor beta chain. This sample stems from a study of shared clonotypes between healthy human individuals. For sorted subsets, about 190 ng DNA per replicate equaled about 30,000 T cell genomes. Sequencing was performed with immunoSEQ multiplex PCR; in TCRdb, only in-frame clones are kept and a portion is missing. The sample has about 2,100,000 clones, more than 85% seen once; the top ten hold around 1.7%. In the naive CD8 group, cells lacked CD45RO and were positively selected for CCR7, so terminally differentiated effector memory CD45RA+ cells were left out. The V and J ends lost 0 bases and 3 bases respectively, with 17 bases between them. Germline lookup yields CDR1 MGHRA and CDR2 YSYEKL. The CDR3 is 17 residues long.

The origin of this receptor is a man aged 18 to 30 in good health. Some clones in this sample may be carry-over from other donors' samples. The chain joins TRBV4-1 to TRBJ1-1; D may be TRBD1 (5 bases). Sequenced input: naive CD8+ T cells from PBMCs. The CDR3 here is CASSQEGGSGGDTEAFF. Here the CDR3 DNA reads TGCGCCAGCAGCCAAGAGGGGGGATCTGGGGGAGACACTGAAGCTTTCTTT.